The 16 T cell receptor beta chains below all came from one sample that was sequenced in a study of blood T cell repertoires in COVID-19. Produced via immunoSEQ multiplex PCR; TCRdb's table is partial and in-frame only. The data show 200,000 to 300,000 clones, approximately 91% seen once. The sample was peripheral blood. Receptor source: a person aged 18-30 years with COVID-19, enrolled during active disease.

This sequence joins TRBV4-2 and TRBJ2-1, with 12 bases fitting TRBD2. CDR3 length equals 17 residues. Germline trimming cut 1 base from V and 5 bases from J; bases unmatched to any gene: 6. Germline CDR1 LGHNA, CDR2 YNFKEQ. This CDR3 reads CASSQVGLAGGDNEQFF. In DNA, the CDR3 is TGTGCCAGCAGCCAAGTCGGCCTAGCGGGAGGGGACAATGAGCAGTTCTTC.

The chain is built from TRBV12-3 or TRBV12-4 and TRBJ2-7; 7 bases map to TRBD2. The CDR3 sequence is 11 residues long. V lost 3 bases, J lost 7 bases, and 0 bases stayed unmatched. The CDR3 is CASSLGGEQYF. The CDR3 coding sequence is TGTGCCAGCAGTTTGGGGGGGGAGCAGTACTTC.

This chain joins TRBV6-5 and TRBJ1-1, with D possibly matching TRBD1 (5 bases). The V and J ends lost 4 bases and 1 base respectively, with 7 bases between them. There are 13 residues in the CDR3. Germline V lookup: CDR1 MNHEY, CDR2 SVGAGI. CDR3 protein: CASSFGQNTEAFF. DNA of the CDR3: TGTGCCAGCAGTTTCGGACAGAACACTGAAGCTTTCTTT.

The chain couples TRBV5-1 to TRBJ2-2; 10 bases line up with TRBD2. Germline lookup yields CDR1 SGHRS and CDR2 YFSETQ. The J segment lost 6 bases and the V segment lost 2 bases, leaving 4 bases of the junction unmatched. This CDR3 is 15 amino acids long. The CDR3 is CASSFSLAGAGELFF. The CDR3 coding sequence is TGCGCCAGCAGCTTCAGTCTAGCGGGAGCCGGGGAGCTGTTTTTT.

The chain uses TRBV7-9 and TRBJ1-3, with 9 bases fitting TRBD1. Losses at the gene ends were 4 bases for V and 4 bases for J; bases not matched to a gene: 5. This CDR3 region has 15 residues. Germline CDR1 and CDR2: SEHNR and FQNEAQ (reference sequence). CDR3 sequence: CASSSWTGVGNTIYF. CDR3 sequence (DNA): TGTGCCAGCAGCTCCTGGACAGGGGTCGGAAACACCATATATTTT.

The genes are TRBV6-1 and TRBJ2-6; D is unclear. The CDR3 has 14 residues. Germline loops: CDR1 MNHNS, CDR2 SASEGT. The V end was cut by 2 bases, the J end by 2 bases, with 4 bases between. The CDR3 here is CASSESPGANVLTF. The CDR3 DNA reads TGTGCCAGCAGTGAATCTCCTGGGGCCAACGTCCTGACTTTC.

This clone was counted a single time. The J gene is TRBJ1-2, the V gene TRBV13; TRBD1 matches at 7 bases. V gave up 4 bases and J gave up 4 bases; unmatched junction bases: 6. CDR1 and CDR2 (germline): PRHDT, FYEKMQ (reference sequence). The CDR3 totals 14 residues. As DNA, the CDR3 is TGTGCCAGCAGCTCAGGGACAGCAGGCTATGGCTACACCTTC. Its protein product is CASSSGTAGYGYTF.

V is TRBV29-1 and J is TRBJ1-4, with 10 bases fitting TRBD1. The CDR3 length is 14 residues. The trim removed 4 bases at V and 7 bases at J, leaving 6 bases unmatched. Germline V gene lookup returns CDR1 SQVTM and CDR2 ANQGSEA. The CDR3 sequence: CSVADRGLSEKLFF. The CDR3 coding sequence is TGCAGCGTTGCTGACAGGGGGCTTTCTGAAAAACTGTTTTTT. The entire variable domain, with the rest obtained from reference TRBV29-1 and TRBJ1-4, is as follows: SAVISQKPSRDICQRGTSLTIQCQVDSQVTMMFWYRQQPGQSLTLIATANQGSEATYESGFVIDKFPISRPNLTFSTLTVSNMSPEDSSIYLCSVADRGLSEKLFFGSGTQLSVL.

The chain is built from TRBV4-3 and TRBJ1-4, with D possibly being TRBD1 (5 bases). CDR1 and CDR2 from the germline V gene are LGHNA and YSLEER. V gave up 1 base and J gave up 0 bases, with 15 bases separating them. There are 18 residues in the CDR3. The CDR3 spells CASSQVAVDRSTNEKLFF. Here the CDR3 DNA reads TGCGCCAGCAGCCAAGTGGCGGTCGACAGATCAACTAATGAAAAACTGTTTTTT.

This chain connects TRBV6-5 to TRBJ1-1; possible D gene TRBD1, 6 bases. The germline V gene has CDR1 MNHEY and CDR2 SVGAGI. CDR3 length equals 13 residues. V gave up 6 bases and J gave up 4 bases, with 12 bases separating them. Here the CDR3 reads CASSQGLGTEAFF. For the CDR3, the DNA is TGTGCCAGCAGCCAGGGGCTCGGCACTGAAGCTTTCTTT.

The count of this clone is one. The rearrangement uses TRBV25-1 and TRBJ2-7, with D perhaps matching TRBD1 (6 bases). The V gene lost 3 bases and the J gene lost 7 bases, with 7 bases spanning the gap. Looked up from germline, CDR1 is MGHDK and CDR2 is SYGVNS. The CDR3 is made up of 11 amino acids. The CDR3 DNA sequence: TGTGCCAGCAGTGACCAGGGGGAGCAGTACTTC. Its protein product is CASSDQGEQYF.

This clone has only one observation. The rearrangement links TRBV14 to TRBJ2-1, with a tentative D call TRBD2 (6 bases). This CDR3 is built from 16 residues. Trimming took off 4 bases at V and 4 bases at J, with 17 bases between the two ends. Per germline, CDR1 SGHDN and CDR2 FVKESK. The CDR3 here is CASSLHPGTSYNEQFF. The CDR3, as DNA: TGTGCCAGCAGCCTCCATCCCGGGACTTCTTACAATGAGCAGTTCTTC. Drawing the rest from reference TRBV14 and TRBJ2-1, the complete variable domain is EAGVTQFPSHSVIEKGQTVTLRCDPISGHDNLYWYRRVMGKEIKFLLHFVKESKQDESGMPNNRFLAERTGGTYSTLKVQPAELEDSGVYFCASSLHPGTSYNEQFFGPGTRLTVL.

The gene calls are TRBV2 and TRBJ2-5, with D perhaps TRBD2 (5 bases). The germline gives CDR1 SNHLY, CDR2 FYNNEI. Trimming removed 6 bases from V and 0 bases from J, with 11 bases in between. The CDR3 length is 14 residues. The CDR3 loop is CASREDSNQETQYF. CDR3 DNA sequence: TGTGCCAGCAGGGAGGACTCAAACCAAGAGACCCAGTACTTC.

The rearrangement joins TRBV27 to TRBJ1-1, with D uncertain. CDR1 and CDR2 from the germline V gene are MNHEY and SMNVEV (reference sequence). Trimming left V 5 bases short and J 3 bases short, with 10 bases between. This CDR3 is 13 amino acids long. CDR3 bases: TGTGCCAGCAGTAACCCACTGGACACTGAAGCTTTCTTT. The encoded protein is CASSNPLDTEAFF.

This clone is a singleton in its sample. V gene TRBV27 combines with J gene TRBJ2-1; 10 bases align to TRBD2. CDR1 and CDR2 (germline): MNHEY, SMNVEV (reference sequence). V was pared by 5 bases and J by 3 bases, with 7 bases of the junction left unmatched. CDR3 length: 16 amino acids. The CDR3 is CASSPLAGVNYNEQFF. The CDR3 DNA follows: TGTGCCAGCAGTCCGCTAGCGGGAGTTAACTACAATGAGCAGTTCTTC.

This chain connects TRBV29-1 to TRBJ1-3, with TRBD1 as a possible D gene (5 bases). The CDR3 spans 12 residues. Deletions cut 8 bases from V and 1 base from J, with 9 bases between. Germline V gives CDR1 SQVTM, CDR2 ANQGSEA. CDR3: CSFRESGNTIYF. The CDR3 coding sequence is TGCAGCTTCAGGGAATCTGGAAACACCATATATTTT. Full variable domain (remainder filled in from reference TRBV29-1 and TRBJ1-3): SAVISQKPSRDICQRGTSLTIQCQVDSQVTMMFWYRQQPGQSLTLIATANQGSEATYESGFVIDKFPISRPNLTFSTLTVSNMSPEDSSIYLCSFRESGNTIYFGEGSWLTVV.